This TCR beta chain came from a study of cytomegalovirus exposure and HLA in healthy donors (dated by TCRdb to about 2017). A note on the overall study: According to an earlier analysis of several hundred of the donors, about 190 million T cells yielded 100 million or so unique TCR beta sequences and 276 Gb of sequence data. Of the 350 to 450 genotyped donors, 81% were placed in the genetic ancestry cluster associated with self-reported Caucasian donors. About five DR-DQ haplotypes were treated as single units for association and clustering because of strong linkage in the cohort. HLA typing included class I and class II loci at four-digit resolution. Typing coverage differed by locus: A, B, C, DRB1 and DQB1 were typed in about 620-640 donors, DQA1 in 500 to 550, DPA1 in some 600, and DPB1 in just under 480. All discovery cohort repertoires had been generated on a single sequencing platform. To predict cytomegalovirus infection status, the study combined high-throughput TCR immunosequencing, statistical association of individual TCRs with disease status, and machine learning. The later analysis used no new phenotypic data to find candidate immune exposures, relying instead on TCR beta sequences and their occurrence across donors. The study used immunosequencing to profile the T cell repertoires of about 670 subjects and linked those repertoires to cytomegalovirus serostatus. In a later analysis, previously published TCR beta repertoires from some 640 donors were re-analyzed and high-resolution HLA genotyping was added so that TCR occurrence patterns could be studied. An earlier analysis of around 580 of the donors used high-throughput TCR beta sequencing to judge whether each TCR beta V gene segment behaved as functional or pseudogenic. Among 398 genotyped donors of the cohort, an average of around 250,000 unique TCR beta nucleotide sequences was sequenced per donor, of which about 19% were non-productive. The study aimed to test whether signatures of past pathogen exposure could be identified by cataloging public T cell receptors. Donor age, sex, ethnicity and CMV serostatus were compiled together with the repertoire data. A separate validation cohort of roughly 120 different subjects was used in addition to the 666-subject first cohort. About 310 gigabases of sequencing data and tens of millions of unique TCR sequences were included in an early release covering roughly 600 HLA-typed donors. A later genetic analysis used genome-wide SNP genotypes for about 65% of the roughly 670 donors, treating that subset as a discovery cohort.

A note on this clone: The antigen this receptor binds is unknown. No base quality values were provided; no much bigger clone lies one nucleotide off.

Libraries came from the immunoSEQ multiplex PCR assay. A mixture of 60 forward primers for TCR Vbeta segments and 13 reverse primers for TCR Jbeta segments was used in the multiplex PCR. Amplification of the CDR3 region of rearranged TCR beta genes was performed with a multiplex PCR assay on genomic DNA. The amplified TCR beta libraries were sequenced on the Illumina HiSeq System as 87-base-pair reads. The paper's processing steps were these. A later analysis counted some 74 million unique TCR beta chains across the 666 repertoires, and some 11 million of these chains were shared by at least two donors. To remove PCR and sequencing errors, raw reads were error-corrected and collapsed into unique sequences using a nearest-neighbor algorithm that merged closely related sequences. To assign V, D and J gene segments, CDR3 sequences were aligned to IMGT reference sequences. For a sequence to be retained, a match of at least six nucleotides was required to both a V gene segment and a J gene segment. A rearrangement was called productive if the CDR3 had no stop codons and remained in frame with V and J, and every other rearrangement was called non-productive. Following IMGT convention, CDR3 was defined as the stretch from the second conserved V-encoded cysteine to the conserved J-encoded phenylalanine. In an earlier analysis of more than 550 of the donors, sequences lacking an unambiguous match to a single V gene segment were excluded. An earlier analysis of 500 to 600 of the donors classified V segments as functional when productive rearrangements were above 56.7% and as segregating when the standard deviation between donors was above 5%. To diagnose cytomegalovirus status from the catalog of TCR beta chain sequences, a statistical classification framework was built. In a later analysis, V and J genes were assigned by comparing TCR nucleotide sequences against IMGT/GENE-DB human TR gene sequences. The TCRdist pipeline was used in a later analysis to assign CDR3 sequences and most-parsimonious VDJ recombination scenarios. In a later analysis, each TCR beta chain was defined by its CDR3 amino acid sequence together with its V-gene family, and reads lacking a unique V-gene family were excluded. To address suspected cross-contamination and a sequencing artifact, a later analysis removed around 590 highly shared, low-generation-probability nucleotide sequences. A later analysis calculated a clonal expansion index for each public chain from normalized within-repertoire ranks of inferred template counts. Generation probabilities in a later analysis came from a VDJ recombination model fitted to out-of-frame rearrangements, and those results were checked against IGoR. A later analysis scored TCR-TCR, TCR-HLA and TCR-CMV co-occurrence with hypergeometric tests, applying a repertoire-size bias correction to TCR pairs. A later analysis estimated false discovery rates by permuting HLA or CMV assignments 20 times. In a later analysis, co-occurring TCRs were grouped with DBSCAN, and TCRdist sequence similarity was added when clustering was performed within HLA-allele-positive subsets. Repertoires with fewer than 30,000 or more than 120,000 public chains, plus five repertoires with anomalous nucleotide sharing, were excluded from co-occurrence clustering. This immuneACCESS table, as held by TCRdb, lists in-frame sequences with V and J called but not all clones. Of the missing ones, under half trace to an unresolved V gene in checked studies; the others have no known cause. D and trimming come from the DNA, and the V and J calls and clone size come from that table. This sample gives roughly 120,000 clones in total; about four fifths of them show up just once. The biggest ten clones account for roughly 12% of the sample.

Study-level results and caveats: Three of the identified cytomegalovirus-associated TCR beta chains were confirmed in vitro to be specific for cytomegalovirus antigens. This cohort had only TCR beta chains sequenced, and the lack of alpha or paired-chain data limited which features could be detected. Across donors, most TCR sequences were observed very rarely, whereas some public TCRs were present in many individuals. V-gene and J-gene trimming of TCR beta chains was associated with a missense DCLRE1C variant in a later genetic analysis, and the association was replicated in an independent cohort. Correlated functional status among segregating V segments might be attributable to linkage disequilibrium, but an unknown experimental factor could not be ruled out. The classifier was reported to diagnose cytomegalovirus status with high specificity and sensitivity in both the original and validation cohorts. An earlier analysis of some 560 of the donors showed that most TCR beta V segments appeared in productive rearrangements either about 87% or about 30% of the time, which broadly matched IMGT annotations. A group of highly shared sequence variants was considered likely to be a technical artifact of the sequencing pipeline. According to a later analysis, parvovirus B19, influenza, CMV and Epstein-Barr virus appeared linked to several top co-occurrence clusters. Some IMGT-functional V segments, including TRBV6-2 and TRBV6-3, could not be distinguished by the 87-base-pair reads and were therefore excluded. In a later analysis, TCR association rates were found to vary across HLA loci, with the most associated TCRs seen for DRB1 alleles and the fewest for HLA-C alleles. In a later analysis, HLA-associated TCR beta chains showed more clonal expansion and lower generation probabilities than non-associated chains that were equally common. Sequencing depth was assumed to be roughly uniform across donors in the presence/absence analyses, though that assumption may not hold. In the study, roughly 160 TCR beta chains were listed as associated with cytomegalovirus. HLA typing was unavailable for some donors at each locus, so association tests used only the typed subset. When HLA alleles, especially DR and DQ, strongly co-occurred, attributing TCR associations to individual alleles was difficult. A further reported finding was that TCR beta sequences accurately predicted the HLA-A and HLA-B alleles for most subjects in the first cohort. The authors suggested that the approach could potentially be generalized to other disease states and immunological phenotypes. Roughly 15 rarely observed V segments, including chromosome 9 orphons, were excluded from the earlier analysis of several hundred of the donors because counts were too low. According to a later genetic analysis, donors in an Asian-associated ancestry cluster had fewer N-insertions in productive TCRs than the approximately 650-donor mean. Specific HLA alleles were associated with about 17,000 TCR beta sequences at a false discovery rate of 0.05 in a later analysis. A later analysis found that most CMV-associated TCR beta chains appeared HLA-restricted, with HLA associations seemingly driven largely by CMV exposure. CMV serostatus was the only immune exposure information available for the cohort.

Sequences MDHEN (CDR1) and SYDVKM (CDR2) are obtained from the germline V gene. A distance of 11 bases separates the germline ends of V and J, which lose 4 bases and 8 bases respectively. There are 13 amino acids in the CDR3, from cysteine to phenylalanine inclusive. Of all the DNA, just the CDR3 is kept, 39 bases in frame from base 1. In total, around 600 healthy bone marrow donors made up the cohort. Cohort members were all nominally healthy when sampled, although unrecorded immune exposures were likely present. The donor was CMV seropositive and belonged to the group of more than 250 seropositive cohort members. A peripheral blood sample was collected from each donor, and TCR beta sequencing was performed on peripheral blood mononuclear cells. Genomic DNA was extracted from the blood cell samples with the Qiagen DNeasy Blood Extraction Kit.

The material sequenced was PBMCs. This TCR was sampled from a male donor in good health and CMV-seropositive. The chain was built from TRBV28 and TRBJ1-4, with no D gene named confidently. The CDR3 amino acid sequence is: CASSYAFGEKLFF. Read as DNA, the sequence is TGTGCCAGCAGTTACGCCTTCGGGGAAAAACTGTTTTTT.